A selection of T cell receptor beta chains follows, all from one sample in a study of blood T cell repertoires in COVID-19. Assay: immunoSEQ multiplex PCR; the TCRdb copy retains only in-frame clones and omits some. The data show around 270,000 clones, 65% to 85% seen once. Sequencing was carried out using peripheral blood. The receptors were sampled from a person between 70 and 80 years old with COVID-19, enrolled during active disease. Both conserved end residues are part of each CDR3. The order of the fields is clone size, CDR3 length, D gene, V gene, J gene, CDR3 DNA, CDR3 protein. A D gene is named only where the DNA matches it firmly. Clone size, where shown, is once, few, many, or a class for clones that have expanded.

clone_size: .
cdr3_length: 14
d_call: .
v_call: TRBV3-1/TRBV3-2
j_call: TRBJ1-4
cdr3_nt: TGTGCCAGCAGTAACCGGTTTGCTAATGAAAAACTGTTTTTT
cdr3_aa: CASSNRFANEKLFF

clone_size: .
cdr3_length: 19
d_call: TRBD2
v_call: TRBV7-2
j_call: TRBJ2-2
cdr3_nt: TGTGCCAGCAGCTTAGGTCTGTCGGGGGGGCCGTTTAATACCGGGGAGCTGTTTTTT
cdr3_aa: CASSLGLSGGPFNTGELFF

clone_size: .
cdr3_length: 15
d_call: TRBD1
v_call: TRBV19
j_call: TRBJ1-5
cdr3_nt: TGTGCCAGTAACACCGGACAGGGGGCCGTTCAGCCCCAGCATTTT
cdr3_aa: CASNTGQGAVQPQHF

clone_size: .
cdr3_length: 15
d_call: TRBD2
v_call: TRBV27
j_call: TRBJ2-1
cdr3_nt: TGTGCCAGCAGTTTAACTAGCGAGTCCTACAATGAGCAGTTCTTC
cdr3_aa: CASSLTSESYNEQFF

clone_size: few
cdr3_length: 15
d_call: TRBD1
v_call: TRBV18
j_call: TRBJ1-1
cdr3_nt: TGTGCCAGCTCACCACTCCCAGGGGGGAACACTGAAGCTTTCTTT
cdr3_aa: CASSPLPGGNTEAFF

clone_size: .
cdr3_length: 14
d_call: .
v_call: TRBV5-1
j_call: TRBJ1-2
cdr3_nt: TGCGCCAGCAGCTTGCGGGGAATTAACTATGGCTACACCTTC
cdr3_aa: CASSLRGINYGYTF

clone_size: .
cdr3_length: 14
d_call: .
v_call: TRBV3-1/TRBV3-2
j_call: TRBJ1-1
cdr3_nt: TGTGCCAGCAGCCAAATTATGGGAGTCGCTGAAGCTTTCTTT
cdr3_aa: CASSQIMGVAEAFF

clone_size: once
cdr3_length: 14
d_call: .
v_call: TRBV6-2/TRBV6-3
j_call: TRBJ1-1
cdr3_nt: TGTGCCAGCAGTTACCGAACAGCCAACACTGAAGCTTTCTTT
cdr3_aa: CASSYRTANTEAFF

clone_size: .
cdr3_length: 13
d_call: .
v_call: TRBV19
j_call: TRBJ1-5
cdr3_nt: TGTGCCAGTAGTATAACAGGTGATCAGCCCCAGCATTTT
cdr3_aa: CASSITGDQPQHF

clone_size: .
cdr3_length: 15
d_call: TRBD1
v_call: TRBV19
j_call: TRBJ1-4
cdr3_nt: TGTGCCAGTAGTGGGACAGTTGCAACTAATGAAAAACTGTTTTTT
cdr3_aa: CASSGTVATNEKLFF

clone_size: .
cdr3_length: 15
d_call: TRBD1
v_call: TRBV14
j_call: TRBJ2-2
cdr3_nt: TGTGCCAGCAGCCGGGGACAGAAAAGGACCGGGGAGCTGTTTTTT
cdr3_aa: CASSRGQKRTGELFF

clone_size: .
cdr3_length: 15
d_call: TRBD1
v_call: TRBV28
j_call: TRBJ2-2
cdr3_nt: TGTGCCAGCACCACCCGTGGACAGGGGACCGGGGAGCTGTTTTTT
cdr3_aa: CASTTRGQGTGELFF

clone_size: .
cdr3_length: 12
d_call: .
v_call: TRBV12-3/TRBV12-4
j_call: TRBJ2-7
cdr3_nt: TGTGCCAGTACAACGGGGGTCTACGAGCAGTACTTC
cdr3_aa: CASTTGVYEQYF

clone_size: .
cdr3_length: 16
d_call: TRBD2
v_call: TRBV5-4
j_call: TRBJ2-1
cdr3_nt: TGTGCCAGCAGCTTGGTTCGGGGGGTGGGCTACAATGAGCAGTTCTTC
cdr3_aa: CASSLVRGVGYNEQFF